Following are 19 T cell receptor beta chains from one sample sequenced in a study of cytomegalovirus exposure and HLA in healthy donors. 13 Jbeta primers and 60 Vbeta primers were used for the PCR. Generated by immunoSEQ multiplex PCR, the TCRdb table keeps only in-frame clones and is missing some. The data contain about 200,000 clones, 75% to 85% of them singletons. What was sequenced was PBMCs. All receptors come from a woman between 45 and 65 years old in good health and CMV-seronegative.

CDR3 DNA: TGTGCCAGCGCCCGAGCGGGAGGCACAGAGACCCAGTACTTC. This translates into CASARAGGTETQYF. The rearrangement joins TRBV28 to TRBJ2-5; the match to TRBD2 covers 9 bases. Germline V gene data show CDR1 as MDHEN and CDR2 as SYDVKM. Germline trimming cut 8 bases from V and 4 bases from J; bases unmatched to any gene: 8. The CDR3 consists of 14 residues. Full variable domain (rest looked up from reference TRBV28 and TRBJ2-5): DVKVTQSSRYLVKRTGEKVFLECVQDMDHENMFWYRQDPGLGLRLIYFSYDVKMKEKGDIPEGYSVSREKKERFSLILESASTNQTSMYLCASARAGGTETQYFGPGTRLLVL.

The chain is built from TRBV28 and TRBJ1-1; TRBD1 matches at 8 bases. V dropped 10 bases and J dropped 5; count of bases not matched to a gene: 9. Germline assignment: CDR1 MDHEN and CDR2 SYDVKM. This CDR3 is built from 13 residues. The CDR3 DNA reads TGTGCCACCCATGGGACAGGCAATACTGAAGCTTTCTTT. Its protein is CATHGTGNTEAFF.

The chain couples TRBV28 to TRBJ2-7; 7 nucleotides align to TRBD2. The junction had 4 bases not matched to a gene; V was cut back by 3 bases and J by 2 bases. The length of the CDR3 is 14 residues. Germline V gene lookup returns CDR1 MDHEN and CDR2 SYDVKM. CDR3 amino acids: CASSFSAGTYEQYF. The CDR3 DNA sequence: TGTGCCAGCAGTTTTTCAGCGGGGACCTACGAGCAGTACTTC.

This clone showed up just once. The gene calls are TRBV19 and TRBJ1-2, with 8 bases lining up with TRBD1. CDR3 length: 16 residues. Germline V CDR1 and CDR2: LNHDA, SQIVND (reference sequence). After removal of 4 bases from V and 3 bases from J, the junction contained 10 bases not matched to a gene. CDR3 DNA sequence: TGTGCCAGTAGTAGACAGGGGTTCCCGCTAGACTATGGCTACACCTTC. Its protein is CASSRQGFPLDYGYTF.

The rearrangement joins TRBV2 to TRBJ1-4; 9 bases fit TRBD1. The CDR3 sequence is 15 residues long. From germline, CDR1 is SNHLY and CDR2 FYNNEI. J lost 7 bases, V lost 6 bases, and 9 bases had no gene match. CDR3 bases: TGTGCCAGCAGGGAAAGACAGGGGGTGACTGAAAAACTGTTTTTT. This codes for CASRERQGVTEKLFF.

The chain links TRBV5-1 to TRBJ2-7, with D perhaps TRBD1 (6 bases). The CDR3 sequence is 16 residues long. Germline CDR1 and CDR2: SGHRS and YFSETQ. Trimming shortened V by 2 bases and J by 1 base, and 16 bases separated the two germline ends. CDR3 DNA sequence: TGCGCCAGCAGCTTTTCCCCGGCAGGGACATCCTACGAGCAGTACTTC. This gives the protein CASSFSPAGTSYEQYF.

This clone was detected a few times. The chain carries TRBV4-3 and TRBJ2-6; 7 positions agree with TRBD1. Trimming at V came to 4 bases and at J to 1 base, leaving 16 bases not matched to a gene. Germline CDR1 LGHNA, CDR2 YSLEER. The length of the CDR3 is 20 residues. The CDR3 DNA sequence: TGCGCCAGCAGCCTCACCCTACAGACAGGGCACACTTCTGGGGCCAACGTCCTGACTTTC. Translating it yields CASSLTLQTGHTSGANVLTF.

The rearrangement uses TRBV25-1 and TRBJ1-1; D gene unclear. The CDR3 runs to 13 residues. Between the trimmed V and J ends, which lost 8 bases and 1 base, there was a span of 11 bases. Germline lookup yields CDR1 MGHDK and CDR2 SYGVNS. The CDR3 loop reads CASSGVGNTEAFF. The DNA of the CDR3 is TGTGCCAGCTCCGGGGTCGGGAACACTGAAGCTTTCTTT.

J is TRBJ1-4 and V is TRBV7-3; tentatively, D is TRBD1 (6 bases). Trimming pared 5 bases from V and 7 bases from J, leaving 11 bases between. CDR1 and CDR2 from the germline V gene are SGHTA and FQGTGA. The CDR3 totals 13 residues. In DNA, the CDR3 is TGTGCCAGCAGCGGGGGGGCGGGTGAAAAACTGTTTTTT. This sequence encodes CASSGGAGEKLFF.

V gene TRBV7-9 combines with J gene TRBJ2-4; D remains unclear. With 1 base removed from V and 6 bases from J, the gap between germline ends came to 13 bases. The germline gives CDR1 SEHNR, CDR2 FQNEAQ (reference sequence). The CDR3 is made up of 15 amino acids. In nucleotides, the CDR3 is TGTGCCAGCAGCTTAGATCCTAGTTCTATAAACATTCAGTACTTC. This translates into CASSLDPSSINIQYF.

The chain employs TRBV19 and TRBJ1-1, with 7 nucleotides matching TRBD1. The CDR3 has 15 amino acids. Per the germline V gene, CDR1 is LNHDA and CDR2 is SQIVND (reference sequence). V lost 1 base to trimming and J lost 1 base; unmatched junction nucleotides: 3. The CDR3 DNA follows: TGTGCCAGTAGTATAGCGGCAGGGGGGAACACTGAAGCTTTCTTT. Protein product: CASSIAAGGNTEAFF.

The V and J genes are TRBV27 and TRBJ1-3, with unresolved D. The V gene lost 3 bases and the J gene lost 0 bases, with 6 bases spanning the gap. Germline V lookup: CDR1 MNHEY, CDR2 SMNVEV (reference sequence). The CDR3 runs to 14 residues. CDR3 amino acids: CASSLRNSGNTIYF. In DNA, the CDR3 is TGTGCCAGCAGTTTGAGAAACTCTGGAAACACCATATATTTT.

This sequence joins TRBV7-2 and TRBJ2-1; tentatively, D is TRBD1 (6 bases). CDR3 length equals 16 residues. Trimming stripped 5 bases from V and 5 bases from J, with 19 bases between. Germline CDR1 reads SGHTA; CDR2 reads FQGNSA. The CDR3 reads CASSPQGGQGHNEQFF. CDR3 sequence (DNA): TGTGCCAGCAGCCCCCAAGGGGGACAAGGGCACAATGAGCAGTTCTTC.

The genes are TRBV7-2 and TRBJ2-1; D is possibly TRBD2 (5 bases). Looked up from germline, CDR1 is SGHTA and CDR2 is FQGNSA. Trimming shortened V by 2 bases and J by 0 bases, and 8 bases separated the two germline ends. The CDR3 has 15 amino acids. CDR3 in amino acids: CASSLSGGSYNEQFF. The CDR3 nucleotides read TGTGCCAGCAGCTTATCTGGAGGCTCCTACAATGAGCAGTTCTTC.

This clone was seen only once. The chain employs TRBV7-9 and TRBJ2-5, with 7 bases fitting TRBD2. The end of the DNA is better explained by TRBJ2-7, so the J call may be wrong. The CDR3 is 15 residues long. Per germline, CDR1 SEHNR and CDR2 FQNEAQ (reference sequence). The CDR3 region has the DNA TGTGCCAGCAGCTTAGGGGACCGGGGGGTCCACGAGCAGTACTTC. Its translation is CASSLGDRGVHEQYF.

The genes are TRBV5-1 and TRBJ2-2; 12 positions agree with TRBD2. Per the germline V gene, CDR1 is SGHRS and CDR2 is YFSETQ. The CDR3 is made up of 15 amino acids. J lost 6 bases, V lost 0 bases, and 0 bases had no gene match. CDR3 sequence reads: CASSLGLAGAGELFF. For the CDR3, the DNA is TGCGCCAGCAGCTTGGGACTAGCGGGAGCCGGGGAGCTGTTTTTT. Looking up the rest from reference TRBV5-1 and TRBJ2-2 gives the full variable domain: KAGVTQTPRYLIKTRGQQVTLSCSPISGHRSVSWYQQTPGQGLQFLFEYFSETQRNKGNFPGRFSGRQFSNSRSEMNVSTLELGDSALYLCASSLGLAGAGELFFGEGSRLTVL.

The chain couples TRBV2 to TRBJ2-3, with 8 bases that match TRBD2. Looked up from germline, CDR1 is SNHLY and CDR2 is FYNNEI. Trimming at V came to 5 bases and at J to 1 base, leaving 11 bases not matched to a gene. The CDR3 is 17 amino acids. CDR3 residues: CASSRPSLAGRTDTQYF. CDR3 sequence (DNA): TGTGCCAGCAGTAGGCCCAGTTTAGCGGGGCGCACAGATACGCAGTATTTT.

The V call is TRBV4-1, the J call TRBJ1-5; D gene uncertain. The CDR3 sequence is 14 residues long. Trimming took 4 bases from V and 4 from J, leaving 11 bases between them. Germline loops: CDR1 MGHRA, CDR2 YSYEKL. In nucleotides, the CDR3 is TGCGCCAGCAGCCTAGTCACTCCAAATCAGCCCCAGCATTTT. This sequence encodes CASSLVTPNQPQHF.

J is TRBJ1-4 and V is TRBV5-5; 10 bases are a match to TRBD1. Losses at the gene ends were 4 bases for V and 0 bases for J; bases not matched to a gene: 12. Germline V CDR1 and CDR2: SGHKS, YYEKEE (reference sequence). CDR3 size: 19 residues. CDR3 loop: CASSPWTGGPFATNEKLFF. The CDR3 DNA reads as TGTGCCAGCAGCCCCTGGACAGGGGGGCCCTTTGCAACTAATGAAAAACTGTTTTTT.